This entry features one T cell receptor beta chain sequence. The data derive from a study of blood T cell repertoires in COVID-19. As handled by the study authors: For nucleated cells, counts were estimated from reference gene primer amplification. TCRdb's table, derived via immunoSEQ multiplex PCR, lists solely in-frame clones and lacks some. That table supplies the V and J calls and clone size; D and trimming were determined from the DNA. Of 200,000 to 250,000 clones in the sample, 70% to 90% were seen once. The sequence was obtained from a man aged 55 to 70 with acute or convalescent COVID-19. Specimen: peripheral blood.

The CDR3 is CASSQEGPSSGTYNEQFF. Written as DNA, the CDR3 is TGCGCCAGCAGCCAAGAAGGCCCTTCGAGCGGGACCTACAATGAGCAGTTCTTC. The rearrangement joins TRBV4-3 to TRBJ2-1; TRBD2 aligns across 7 bases. The junction had 10 bases not matched to a gene; V was cut back by 0 bases and J by 2 bases. Germline loops: CDR1 LGHNA, CDR2 YSLEER. The CDR3 is 18 amino acids.